This T cell receptor beta chain comes out of a study of Ad26.COV2.S vaccination and SARS-CoV-2 variants. The germline V gene encodes CDR1 LNHDA and CDR2 SQIVND (reference sequence). The CDR3 has 12 amino acids. V was trimmed by 4 bases and J by 5 bases, leaving 6 bases between them. Treatment defined: some 19 received Ad26.COV2.S at low or high dose, single or two shots; a few received placebo; per-sample allocation not given. Vaccine and placebo recipients were sampled on day 63 after the first injection. Vaccination used an Ad26 vector expressing Wuhan-strain SARS-CoV-2 spike. Measured with immunoSEQ multiplex PCR; TCRdb has only the in-frame clones, and not every one. This repertoire shows 410,000 or so clones, more than 80% found once; its top ten account for 10% to 15%. Concerning this clone: What it binds is not known.

Regarding the study as a whole: Vaccine recipients and placebo recipients showed similar non-spike TCR breadth.

V and J are TRBV19 and TRBJ2-1; no definite D call. Sequencing used peripheral blood, obtained in a trial of Ad26.COV2.S vaccine versus placebo. The sequence was obtained from a person aged 18-60 years who received the Ad26.COV2.S COVID-19 vaccine or a placebo. The CDR3 region has the DNA TGTGCCAGTAGTACTAGTGACAATGAGCAGTTCTTC. This translates into CASSTSDNEQFF.